This TCR beta chain stems from a study of T cell changes during pregnancy in multiple sclerosis. Sequencing used immunoSEQ multiplex PCR; TCRdb keeps in-frame clones, though not all of them. Altogether roughly 42,000 clones are present, about 89% being singletons, with the ten largest covering around 0.63%. The CDR3 length is 15 residues. Germline CDR1 is SEHNR and CDR2 is FQNEAQ (reference sequence). Trimming removed 5 bases from V and 0 bases from J, with 13 bases in between. The source is a female donor with multiple sclerosis, enrolled in a pregnancy study. This sequence joins TRBV7-9 and TRBJ1-2; D unclear. The specimen was CD4+ T cells from peripheral blood mononuclear cells, collected in the first trimester of pregnancy. In nucleotides, the CDR3 is TGTGCCAGCAGCGCCCTTTCCGGGTCTAACTATGGCTACACCTTC. This gives the protein CASSALSGSNYGYTF.